Each of the 26 T cell receptor beta chains below was sequenced from the same sample in a study of blood T cell repertoires in COVID-19. Profiled with immunoSEQ multiplex PCR; TCRdb holds only in-frame clones, not every one. There are some 70,000 clones in the sample; about 90% occur only once, and roughly 8% lies in the top ten. Sequences were obtained from peripheral blood. The receptors derive from a man aged 50-59 years with active COVID-19.

The chain joins TRBV4-2 to TRBJ2-7; D is ambiguous. The CDR3 runs 16 residues. V gave up 0 bases and J gave up 0 bases, with 12 bases separating them. Looked up from germline, CDR1 is LGHNA and CDR2 is YNFKEQ. CDR3 nucleotide sequence: TGTGCCAGCAGCCAAGAGGCAGGAACAGACTCCTACGAGCAGTACTTC. It codes for CASSQEAGTDSYEQYF.

V usage is TRBV28 and J usage is TRBJ1-2, with TRBD1 identical over 7 bases. The CDR3 length is 14 residues. CDR1 MDHEN and CDR2 SYDVKM come from the germline V gene. The trim removed 7 bases at V and 2 bases at J, leaving 7 bases unmatched. CDR3 region: CASTRDRENYGYTF. DNA of the CDR3: TGTGCCAGCACTAGAGACAGGGAGAACTATGGCTACACCTTC.

This clone was picked up a small number of times. The chain couples TRBV2 to TRBJ2-7, with 12 bases lining up with TRBD2. Losses at the gene ends were 4 bases for V and 3 bases for J; bases not matched to a gene: 4. The CDR3 is 15 amino acids. Germline V gene sequence: CDR1 SNHLY, CDR2 FYNNEI. The CDR3 here is CASSAETSGGYEQYF. In DNA, the CDR3 is TGTGCCAGCAGTGCGGAGACTAGCGGGGGCTACGAGCAGTACTTC. Based on the CDR3 plus reference TRBV2 and TRBJ2-7, the full variable domain is EPEVTQTPSHQVTQMGQEVILRCVPISNHLYFYWYRQILGQKVEFLVSFYNNEISEKSEIFDDQFSVERPDGSNFTLKIRSTKLEDSAMYFCASSAETSGGYEQYFGPGTRLTVT.

This chain connects TRBV9 to TRBJ1-4; 7 bases line up with TRBD1. Germline CDR1 reads SGDLS; CDR2 reads YYNGEE. After removal of 3 bases from V and 10 bases from J, the junction contained 6 bases not matched to a gene. The CDR3 spans 13 residues. The CDR3 DNA is TGTGCCAGCAGCGGACACGACAGGGCAAAACTGTTTTTT. As protein: CASSGHDRAKLFF.

J is TRBJ2-7 and V is TRBV6-5; TRBD1 aligns across 10 bases. Germline V gives CDR1 MNHEY, CDR2 SVGAGI. CDR3 length: 15 residues. Trimming at V came to 5 bases and at J to 1 base, leaving 5 bases not matched to a gene. The CDR3, as DNA: TGTGCCAGCAGTAAGGACAGGGGGTTTTCCTACGAGCAGTACTTC. Translation gives CASSKDRGFSYEQYF.

The chain is built from TRBV27 and TRBJ1-3; D possibly corresponds to TRBD1 (6 bases). The CDR3 is made up of 15 amino acids. Trimming removed 6 bases from V and 0 bases from J, with 12 bases in between. Germline CDR1 MNHEY, CDR2 SMNVEV (reference sequence). For the CDR3, the DNA is TGTGCCAGCAGCTTTGACAGGTCCTCTGGAAACACCATATATTTT. Amino acids: CASSFDRSSGNTIYF.

The chain carries TRBV5-4 and TRBJ1-3, with TRBD1 identical over 10 bases. V shed 3 bases, J shed 7 bases, and the junction held 7 bases outside the gene matches. The CDR3 extends over 15 amino acids. Germline V gives CDR1 SGHNT, CDR2 YYREEE (reference sequence). CDR3 nucleotides: TGTGCCAGCAGCTCCGGGACAGGGGCGGGGAACACCATATATTTT. Encoded protein: CASSSGTGAGNTIYF.

The chain has TRBV28 and TRBJ2-7; D is unclear. Germline V gene sequence: CDR1 MDHEN, CDR2 SYDVKM. The CDR3 has 12 amino acids. Deletions cut 2 bases from V and 3 bases from J, with 5 bases between. The CDR3 reads CASSLLRYEQYF. The CDR3 coding sequence is TGTGCCAGCAGTTTACTTCGCTACGAGCAGTACTTC. Complete variable domain (other parts from reference TRBV28 and TRBJ2-7): DVKVTQSSRYLVKRTGEKVFLECVQDMDHENMFWYRQDPGLGLRLIYFSYDVKMKEKGDIPEGYSVSREKKERFSLILESASTNQTSMYLCASSLLRYEQYFGPGTRLTVT.

This chain links TRBV2 with TRBJ1-4; perhaps TRBD1 as D (6 bases). CDR1 and CDR2 from the germline V gene are SNHLY and FYNNEI. The CDR3 is 14 amino acids. V was cut by 4 bases and J by 6 bases, with 12 bases left in between. The CDR3 nucleotides are TGTGCCAGCAGTGTGTCAGGGGCGGATGAAAAACTGTTTTTT. Protein product: CASSVSGADEKLFF.

The chain couples TRBV3-1 (or the pseudogene TRBV3-2) to TRBJ1-5; D unresolved. This CDR3 has 12 amino acids. V lost 6 bases to trimming and J lost 0 bases, with 3 bases between them. Germline values: CDR1 LGHDT, CDR2 YNNKEL (reference sequence). DNA of the CDR3: TGTGCCAGCAGTCTTAGCAATCAGCCCCAGCATTTT. This sequence encodes CASSLSNQPQHF.

V and J are TRBV2 and TRBJ1-1; possibly TRBD1 for D (6 bases). The V gene's germline CDR1 is SNHLY and CDR2 FYNNEI. V lost 8 bases, J lost 1 base, and 11 bases lay in between. The CDR3 consists of 13 residues. The CDR3 DNA sequence: TGTGCCAGCGCCCAACAGGGGAACACTGAAGCTTTCTTT. Translated, it gives CASAQQGNTEAFF.

The V and J genes are TRBV5-4 and TRBJ1-1; D is possibly TRBD1 (6 bases). The CDR3 runs to 16 residues. Per germline, CDR1 SGHNT and CDR2 YYREEE (reference sequence). Trimming shortened V by 0 bases and J by 11 bases, and 23 bases separated the two germline ends. CDR3 sequence: CASSLGTGTLTSGAFF. The CDR3 region has the DNA TGTGCCAGCAGCTTGGGAACCGGGACACTGACCTCGGGGGCTTTCTTT.

The chain is built from TRBV29-1 and TRBJ2-7, with TRBD1 identical over 7 bases. This CDR3 region has 14 residues. CDR1 SQVTM and CDR2 ANQGSEA come from the germline V gene. The ends lost 3 bases at V and 2 bases at J; junction bases unmatched: 7. CDR3 sequence (DNA): TGCAGCGTTGAGACCCGGGACAGTACCTACGAGCAGTACTTC. It encodes CSVETRDSTYEQYF.

The rearrangement links TRBV24-1 to TRBJ2-7; TRBD1 matches at 10 bases. V gave up 3 bases and J gave up 1 base; unmatched junction bases: 2. Germline-derived CDR1 and CDR2 are KGHDR and SFDVKD. The CDR3 totals 15 residues. The CDR3: CATSDVGQGSYEQYF. In DNA form, the CDR3 reads TGTGCCACCAGTGATGTGGGACAGGGGTCCTACGAGCAGTACTTC.

This chain joins TRBV29-1 and TRBJ1-2; 9 bases are shared with TRBD1. The germline CDR1 and CDR2 sequences are SQVTM and ANQGSEA. The CDR3 runs 21 residues. V shed 4 bases and J 0 bases; nucleotides not matched to a gene: 24. The CDR3 spells CSVGFASGQGPPRRANYGYTF. The CDR3 nucleotides are TGCAGCGTTGGATTCGCGAGTGGACAGGGGCCCCCCCGGAGAGCTAACTATGGCTACACCTTC.

The chain is built from TRBV7-2 and TRBJ2-1; tentative D call: TRBD2 (5 bases). The CDR3 runs 14 residues. V was cut by 4 bases and J by 9 bases, with 16 bases left in between. In germline, CDR1 is SGHTA, CDR2 FQGNSA. CDR3 bases: TGTGCCAGCAGCTCGAGCCCCCGAGGAGGTGAGCAGTTCTTC. Its protein is CASSSSPRGGEQFF.

The V call is TRBV9, the J call TRBJ1-2; 8 bases are shared with TRBD1. This CDR3 is 14 amino acids long. J was trimmed by 3 bases and V by 4 bases; bases with no gene match: 5. Germline V lookup: CDR1 SGDLS, CDR2 YYNGEE. The CDR3, as DNA: TGTGCCAGCAGCCGGGACAGGACCCACTATGGCTACACCTTC. Its translation is CASSRDRTHYGYTF.

This rearrangement joins TRBV5-5 to TRBJ2-3; maybe TRBD2 (6 bases). The length of the CDR3 is 15 residues. The germline CDR1 and CDR2 sequences are SGHKS and YYEKEE (reference sequence). V lost 4 bases to trimming and J lost 4 bases, with 16 bases between them. CDR3 in amino acids: CASSTTGTPADTQYF. The CDR3 nucleotides read TGTGCCAGCAGCACAACCGGGACTCCCGCAGATACGCAGTATTTT.

V and J are TRBV4-3 and TRBJ2-6; tentatively, D is TRBD1 (5 bases). Trimming took 0 bases from V and 4 from J, leaving 10 bases between them. The CDR3 extends over 16 amino acids. CDR1 and CDR2 from the germline V gene are LGHNA and YSLEER. The CDR3 here is CASSQDQGVGANVLTF. The DNA for the CDR3 is TGCGCCAGCAGCCAAGATCAAGGGGTCGGGGCCAACGTCCTGACTTTC.

A single count supports this clone. The V gene is TRBV18, the J gene TRBJ1-4, with a possible D match to TRBD1 (6 bases). The germline V gene encodes CDR1 KGHSH and CDR2 LQKENI. There are 15 residues in the CDR3. Trimming shortened V by 6 bases and J by 8 bases, and 19 bases separated the two germline ends. The CDR3 protein is CASSLGWGPSEKLFF. The CDR3 DNA follows: TGTGCCAGCTCCCTGGGATGGGGGCCTAGCGAAAAACTGTTTTTT.

DNA for the CDR3: TGTGCCAGCAGCTTAGTAGCTGAAGCTTTCTTT. Translation gives CASSLVAEAFF. The chain has TRBV7-9 and TRBJ1-1; no firm D call. Germline CDR1 is SEHNR and CDR2 is FQNEAQ (reference sequence). V dropped 1 base and J dropped 6 bases, with 3 bases sitting between them. The CDR3 is 11 residues long.

The rearrangement joins TRBV5-6 to TRBJ2-3; TRBD2 matches at 10 bases. Looked up from germline, CDR1 is SGHDT and CDR2 is YYEEEE. The CDR3 has 17 amino acids. J gave up 2 bases and V 1 base, and 7 bases lay outside the gene matches. This CDR3 reads CASSLRVSGGNTDTQYF. DNA for the CDR3: TGTGCCAGCAGCTTGCGGGTTAGCGGGGGGAACACAGATACGCAGTATTTT. Full variable domain (remainder filled in from reference TRBV5-6 and TRBJ2-3): DAGVTQSPTHLIKTRGQQVTLRCSPKSGHDTVSWYQQALGQGPQFIFQYYEEEERQRGNFPDRFSGHQFPNYSSELNVNALLLGDSALYLCASSLRVSGGNTDTQYFGPGTRLTVL.

The CDR3 DNA reads as TGTGCCAGCAGTTTAGGACTAGCGGGGGGTTACCAAGAGACCCAGTACTTC. Translating gives CASSLGLAGGYQETQYF. This chain joins TRBV28 and TRBJ2-5, with TRBD2 identical over 14 bases. The CDR3 totals 17 residues. J lost 0 bases, V lost 2 bases, and 2 bases had no gene match. In germline, CDR1 is MDHEN, CDR2 SYDVKM.

This rearrangement joins TRBV9 to TRBJ2-5; 9 bases match TRBD2. Germline V CDR1 and CDR2: SGDLS, YYNGEE. CDR3 length: 13 amino acids. The V and J ends lost 5 bases and 5 bases, in that order; junction bases with no gene match: 4. CDR3 amino acids: CASSAGGRETQYF. The CDR3 nucleotides are TGTGCCAGCAGTGCGGGGGGGCGGGAGACCCAGTACTTC.

The V call is TRBV7-2, the J call TRBJ1-6, with a weak D call TRBD1 (6 bases). Trimming took 5 bases from V and 7 from J, leaving 9 bases between them. CDR1 and CDR2 (germline): SGHTA, FQGNSA. The CDR3 runs 13 residues. The CDR3 coding sequence is TGTGCCAGCAGCGGTCAGGGGAATTCACCCCTCCACTTT. Translating gives CASSGQGNSPLHF. The entire variable domain, with the rest obtained from reference TRBV7-2 and TRBJ1-6, is as follows: GAGVSQSPSNKVTEKGKDVELRCDPISGHTALYWYRQSLGQGLEFLIYFQGNSAPDKSGLPSDRFSAERTGGSVSTLTIQRTQQEDSAVYLCASSGQGNSPLHFGNGTRLTVT.

V usage is TRBV2 and J usage is TRBJ1-4, with D possibly TRBD1 on 6 matching bases. With 6 bases removed from V and 8 bases from J, the gap between germline ends came to 19 bases. This CDR3 has 15 residues. Germline lookup yields CDR1 SNHLY and CDR2 FYNNEI. The CDR3 protein is CASRLQGGVREKLFF. In DNA form, the CDR3 reads TGTGCCAGCAGACTACAGGGAGGGGTTAGGGAAAAACTGTTTTTT.